This T cell receptor beta chain is from a study of blood T cell repertoires in COVID-19. Whole-study context: Samples taken during acute and convalescent COVID-19 were collected in the United States, Italy and Spain. Nucleic acid was either cDNA or gDNA, and it came from T cells, B-cell-depleted T cells, or PBMCs.

Germline CDR1 LNHDA, CDR2 SQIVND (reference sequence). V lost 2 bases and J lost 8; bases outside the gene matches: 3. The CDR3 contains 14 residues. Source study methods: Estimation of nucleated cell counts relied on the amplification of reference gene primers. The method was immunoSEQ multiplex PCR; TCRdb's version includes in-frame clones alone and lacks a portion of them. V, J and clone size are those of that table, while D and trimming were read from the DNA. The sample records roughly 280,000 clones, about 86% being singletons. The sequenced sample was peripheral blood. The sequence derives from a young man with active or convalescent COVID-19. This chain connects TRBV19 to TRBJ2-1; 10 bases line up with TRBD1. The CDR3 DNA reads TGTGCCAGTAGTATAAGGGACAGGGGCGATGAGCAGTTCTTC. Its translation: CASSIRDRGDEQFF. Full variable domain (remainder filled in from reference TRBV19 and TRBJ2-1): DGGITQSPKYLFRKEGQNVTLSCEQNLNHDAMYWYRQDPGQGLRLIYYSQIVNDFQKGDIAEGYSVSREKKESFPLTVTSAQKNPTAFYLCASSIRDRGDEQFFGPGTRLTVL.